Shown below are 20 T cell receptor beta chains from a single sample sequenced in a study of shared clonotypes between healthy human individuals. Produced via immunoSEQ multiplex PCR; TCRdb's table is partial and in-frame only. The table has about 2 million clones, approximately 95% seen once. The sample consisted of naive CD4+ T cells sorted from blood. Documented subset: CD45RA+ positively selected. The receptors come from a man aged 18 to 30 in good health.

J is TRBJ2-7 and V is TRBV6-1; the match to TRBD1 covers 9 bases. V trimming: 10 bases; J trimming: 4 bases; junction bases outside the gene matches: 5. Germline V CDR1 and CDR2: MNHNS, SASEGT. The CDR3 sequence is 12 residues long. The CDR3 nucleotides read TGTGCCACCTCCGGGACAGGGTACGAGCAGTACTTC. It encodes CATSGTGYEQYF.

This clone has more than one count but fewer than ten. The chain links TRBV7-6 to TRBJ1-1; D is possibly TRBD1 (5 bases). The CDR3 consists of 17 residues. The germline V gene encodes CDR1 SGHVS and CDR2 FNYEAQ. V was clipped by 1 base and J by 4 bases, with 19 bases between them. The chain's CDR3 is CASSLEGAGLGTTEAFF. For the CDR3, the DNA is TGTGCCAGCAGCTTAGAAGGGGCAGGGCTTGGGACCACTGAAGCTTTCTTT.

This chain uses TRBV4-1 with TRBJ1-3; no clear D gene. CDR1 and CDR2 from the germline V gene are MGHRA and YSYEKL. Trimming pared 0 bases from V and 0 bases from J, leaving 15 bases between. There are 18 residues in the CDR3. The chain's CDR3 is CASSQDQQTIRSGNTIYF. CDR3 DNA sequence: TGCGCCAGCAGCCAAGATCAGCAGACGATCCGCTCTGGAAACACCATATATTTT.

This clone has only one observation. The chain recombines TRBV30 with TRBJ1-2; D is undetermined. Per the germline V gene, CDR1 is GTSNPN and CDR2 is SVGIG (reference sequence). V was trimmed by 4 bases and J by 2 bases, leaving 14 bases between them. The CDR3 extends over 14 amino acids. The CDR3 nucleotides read TGTGCCTGGACCCGCCGCGGGCAAAACTATGGCTACACCTTC. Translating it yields CAWTRRGQNYGYTF.

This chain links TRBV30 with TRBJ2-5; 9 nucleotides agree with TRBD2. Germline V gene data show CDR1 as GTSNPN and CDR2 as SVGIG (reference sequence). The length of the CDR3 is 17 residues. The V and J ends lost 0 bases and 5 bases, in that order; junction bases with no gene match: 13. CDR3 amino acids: CAWSVRSTSGWRETQYF. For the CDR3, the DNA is TGTGCCTGGAGTGTAAGGTCCACTAGCGGGTGGAGGGAGACCCAGTACTTC.

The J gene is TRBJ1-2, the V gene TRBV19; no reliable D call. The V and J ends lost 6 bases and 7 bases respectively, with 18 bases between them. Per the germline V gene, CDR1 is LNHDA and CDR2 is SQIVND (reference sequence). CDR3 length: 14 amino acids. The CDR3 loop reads CASSVTANGGGYTF. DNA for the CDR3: TGTGCCAGTAGCGTTACAGCAAACGGAGGTGGCTACACCTTC.

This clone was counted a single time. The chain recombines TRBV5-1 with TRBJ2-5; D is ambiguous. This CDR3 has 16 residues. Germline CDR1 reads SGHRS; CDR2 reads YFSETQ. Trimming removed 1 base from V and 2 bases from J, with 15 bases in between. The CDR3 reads CASSLSIGLTQETQYF. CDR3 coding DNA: TGCGCCAGCAGCTTGAGTATCGGCCTGACACAAGAGACCCAGTACTTC.

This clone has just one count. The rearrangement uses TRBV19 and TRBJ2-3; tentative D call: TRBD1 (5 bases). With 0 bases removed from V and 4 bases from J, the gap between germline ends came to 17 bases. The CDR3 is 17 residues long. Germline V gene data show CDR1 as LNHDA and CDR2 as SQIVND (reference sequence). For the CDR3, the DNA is TGTGCCAGTAGTATAGATGGGGCGACCTTACGGCCAGATACGCAGTATTTT. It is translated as CASSIDGATLRPDTQYF. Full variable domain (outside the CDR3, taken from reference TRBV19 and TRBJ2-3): DGGITQSPKYLFRKEGQNVTLSCEQNLNHDAMYWYRQDPGQGLRLIYYSQIVNDFQKGDIAEGYSVSREKKESFPLTVTSAQKNPTAFYLCASSIDGATLRPDTQYFGPGTRLTVL.

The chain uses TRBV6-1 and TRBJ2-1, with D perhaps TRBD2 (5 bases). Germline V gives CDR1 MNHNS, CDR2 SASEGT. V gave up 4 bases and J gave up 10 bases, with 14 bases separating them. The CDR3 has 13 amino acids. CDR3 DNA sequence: TGTGCCAGCAGTGGGGCCCTCAGCGGCGAGCAGTTCTTC. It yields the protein CASSGALSGEQFF.

CDR3 residues: CASSPPTGENTEAFF. DNA for the CDR3: TGTGCCAGCAGCCCCCCAACAGGCGAGAACACTGAAGCTTTCTTT. The rearrangement uses TRBV11-2 and TRBJ1-1, with D possibly being TRBD1 (5 bases). The V and J ends lost 5 bases and 1 base respectively, with 14 bases between them. The V gene's germline CDR1 is SGHAT and CDR2 FQNNGV. The CDR3 totals 15 residues.

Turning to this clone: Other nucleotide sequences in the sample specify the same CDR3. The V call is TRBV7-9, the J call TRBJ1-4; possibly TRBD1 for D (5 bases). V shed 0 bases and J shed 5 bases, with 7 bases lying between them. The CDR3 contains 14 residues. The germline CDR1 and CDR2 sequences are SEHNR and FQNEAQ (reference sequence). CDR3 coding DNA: TGTGCCAGCAGCTTAGCGGGGGGAAATGAAAAACTGTTTTTT. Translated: CASSLAGGNEKLFF.

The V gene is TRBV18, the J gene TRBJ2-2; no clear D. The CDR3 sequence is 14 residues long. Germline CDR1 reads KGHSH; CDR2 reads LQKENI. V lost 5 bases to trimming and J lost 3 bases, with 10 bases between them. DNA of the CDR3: TGTGCCAGCTCAGGTCAGAAGGACACCGGGGAGCTGTTTTTT. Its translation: CASSGQKDTGELFF.

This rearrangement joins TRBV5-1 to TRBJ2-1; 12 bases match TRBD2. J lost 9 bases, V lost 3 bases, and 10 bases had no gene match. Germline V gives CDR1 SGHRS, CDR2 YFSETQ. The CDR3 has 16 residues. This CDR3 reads CASSYEPSGGDGEQFF. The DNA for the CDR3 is TGCGCCAGCAGCTACGAACCTAGCGGGGGGGACGGTGAGCAGTTCTTC.

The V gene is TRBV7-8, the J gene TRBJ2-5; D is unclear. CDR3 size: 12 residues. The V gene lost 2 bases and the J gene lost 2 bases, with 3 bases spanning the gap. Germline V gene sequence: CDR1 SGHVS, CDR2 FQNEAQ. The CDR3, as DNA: TGTGCCAGCAGCTTAACACAAGAGACCCAGTACTTC. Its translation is CASSLTQETQYF.

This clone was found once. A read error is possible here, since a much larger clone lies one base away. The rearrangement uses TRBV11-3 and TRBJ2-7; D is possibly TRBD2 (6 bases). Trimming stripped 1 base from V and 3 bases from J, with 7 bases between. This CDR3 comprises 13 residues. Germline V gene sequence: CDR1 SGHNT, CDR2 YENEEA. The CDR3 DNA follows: TGTGCCAGCAGCTTAGTGGGGGGCTACGAGCAGTACTTC. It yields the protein CASSLVGGYEQYF.

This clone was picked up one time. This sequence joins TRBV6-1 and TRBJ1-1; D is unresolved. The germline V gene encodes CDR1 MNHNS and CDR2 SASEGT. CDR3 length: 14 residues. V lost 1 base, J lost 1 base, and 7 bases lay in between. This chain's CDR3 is CASSEGLGNTEAFF. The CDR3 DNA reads TGTGCCAGCAGTGAAGGCCTGGGGAACACTGAAGCTTTCTTT.

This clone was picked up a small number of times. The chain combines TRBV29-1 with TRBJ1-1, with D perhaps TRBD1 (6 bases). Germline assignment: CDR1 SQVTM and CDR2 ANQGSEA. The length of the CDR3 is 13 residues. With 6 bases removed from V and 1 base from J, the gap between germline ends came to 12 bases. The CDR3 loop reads CSVPSTGNTEAFF. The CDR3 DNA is TGCAGCGTGCCGTCGACAGGGAACACTGAAGCTTTCTTT.

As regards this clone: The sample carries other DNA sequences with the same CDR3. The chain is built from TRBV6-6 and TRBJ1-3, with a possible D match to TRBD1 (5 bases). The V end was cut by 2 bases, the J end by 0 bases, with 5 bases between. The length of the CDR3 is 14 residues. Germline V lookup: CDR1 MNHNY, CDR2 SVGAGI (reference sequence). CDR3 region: CASSYGGSGNTIYF. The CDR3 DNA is TGTGCCAGCAGTTACGGGGGCTCTGGAAACACCATATATTTT.

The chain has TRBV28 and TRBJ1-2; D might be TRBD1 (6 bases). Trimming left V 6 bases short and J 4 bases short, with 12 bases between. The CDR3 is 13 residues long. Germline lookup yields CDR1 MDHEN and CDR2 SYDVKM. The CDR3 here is CASRPDRPYGYTF. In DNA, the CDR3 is TGTGCCAGCAGACCTGACAGGCCCTATGGCTACACCTTC.

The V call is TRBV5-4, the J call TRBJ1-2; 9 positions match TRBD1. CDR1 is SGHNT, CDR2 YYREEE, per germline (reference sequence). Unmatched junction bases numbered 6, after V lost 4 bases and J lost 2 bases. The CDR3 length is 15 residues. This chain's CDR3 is CASSLQQGANYGYTF. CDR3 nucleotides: TGTGCCAGCAGCCTACAACAGGGGGCGAACTATGGCTACACCTTC.